This TCR beta chain was sequenced for a study of cytomegalovirus exposure and HLA in healthy donors. Background on the study: Within an early data release were 85 million or so unique TCRs drawn from HLA-typed donors.

Study-wide findings and caveats: There were several of the most significant clusters that appeared linked to common viral pathogens in a later analysis. Only CMV serostatus was available as immune exposure information. Among TCR beta chains, those listed as cytomegalovirus-associated numbered about 160.

Of note for this clone: Its antigen is undetermined.

The V and J ends lost 1 base and 2 bases respectively, with 16 bases between them. Germline V gives CDR1 SGHDT, CDR2 YYEEEE. This CDR3 is built from 16 residues. PCR amplification relied on 60 Vbeta primers (plus 13 Jbeta primers). TCRdb's copy holds only in-frame clones and misses some; the assay was immunoSEQ multiplex PCR. Among 130,000 to 150,000 clones listed, approximately 77% were seen once. The receptor's source is a woman in her fifties or sixties in good health and CMV-seronegative. Input material: PBMCs. The chain carries TRBV5-6 and TRBJ2-7; maybe TRBD2 (5 bases). CDR3 sequence reads: CASSLTAGSLAYEQYF. DNA of the CDR3: TGTGCCAGCAGCTTGACGGCGGGCTCACTCGCCTACGAGCAGTACTTC.